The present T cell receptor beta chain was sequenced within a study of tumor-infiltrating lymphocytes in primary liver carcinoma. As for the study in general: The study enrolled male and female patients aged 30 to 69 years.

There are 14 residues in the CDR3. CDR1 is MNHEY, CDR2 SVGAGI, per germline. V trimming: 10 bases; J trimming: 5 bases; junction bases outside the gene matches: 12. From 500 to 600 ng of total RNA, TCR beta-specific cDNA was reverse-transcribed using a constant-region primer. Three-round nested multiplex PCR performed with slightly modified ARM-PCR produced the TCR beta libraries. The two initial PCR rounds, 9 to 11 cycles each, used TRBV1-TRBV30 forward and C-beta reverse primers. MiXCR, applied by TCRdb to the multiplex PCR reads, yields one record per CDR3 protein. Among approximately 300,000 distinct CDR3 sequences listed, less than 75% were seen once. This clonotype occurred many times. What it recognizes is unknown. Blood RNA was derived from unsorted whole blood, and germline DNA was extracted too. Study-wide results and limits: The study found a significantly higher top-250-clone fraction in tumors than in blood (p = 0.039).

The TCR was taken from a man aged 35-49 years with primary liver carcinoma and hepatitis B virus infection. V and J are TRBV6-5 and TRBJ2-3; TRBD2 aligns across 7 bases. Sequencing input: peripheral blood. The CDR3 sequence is CAIDRGLEEDTQYF. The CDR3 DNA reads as TGTGCCATCGATCGCGGACTAGAGGAAGATACGCAGTATTTT.